The 18 T cell receptor beta chains below were found in one sample sequenced in a study of blood T cell repertoires in COVID-19. TCRdb's copy holds only in-frame clones and misses some; the assay was immunoSEQ multiplex PCR. The data show 300,000 or so clones, 86% seen once. The sequenced sample consisted of PBMCs or T cells enriched from blood (not recorded which). These receptors were obtained from a woman in her forties with acute COVID-19.

The V call is TRBV7-2, the J call TRBJ1-5, with D uncertain. Trimming stripped 6 bases from V and 2 bases from J, with 20 bases between. The CDR3 loop spans 17 amino acids. Germline loops: CDR1 SGHTA, CDR2 FQGNSA. CDR3 nucleotides: TGTGCCAGCAGTCCCAAATTGGTAGGGAGAGGCAATCAGCCCCAGCATTTT. This codes for CASSPKLVGRGNQPQHF.

This clone was counted between two and nine times. For the CDR3, the DNA is TGCAGTGTCACAGGGGCGAAGACCCAGTACTTC. It is translated as CSVTGAKTQYF. The V gene is TRBV20-1, the J gene TRBJ2-5; TRBD1 matches at 7 bases. The CDR3 has 11 amino acids. The germline CDR1 and CDR2 sequences are DFQATT and SNEGSKA (reference sequence). Trimming removed 7 bases from V and 6 bases from J; junction bases left unmatched: 5.

Only one count was recorded for this clone. The rearrangement uses TRBV27 and TRBJ2-7; D is perhaps TRBD1 (6 bases). Germline V gene data show CDR1 as MNHEY and CDR2 as SMNVEV (reference sequence). The CDR3 runs 16 residues. V was cut by 5 bases and J by 2 bases, with 19 bases left in between. CDR3 sequence (DNA): TGTGCCAGCAGTGGTCGAGCCTTAGGGACAACCTACGAGCAGTACTTC. Its protein product is CASSGRALGTTYEQYF.

V gene TRBV19 combines with J gene TRBJ1-5; TRBD1 aligns across 7 bases. Per germline, CDR1 LNHDA and CDR2 SQIVND (reference sequence). With V trimmed by 9 bases and J by 1 base, 12 bases remained unmatched. The CDR3 consists of 16 residues. The CDR3 coding sequence is TGTGCCAGCCTACCGACAGGGCTCAAGAGCAATCAGCCCCAGCATTTT. Its translation: CASLPTGLKSNQPQHF.

The chain combines TRBV28 with TRBJ1-2; D unclear. The ends were cut back, 5 bases at V and 1 base at J, with 14 bases in the middle. CDR1 MDHEN and CDR2 SYDVKM come from the germline V gene. CDR3 length equals 15 residues. The CDR3 spells CASSPPRLSNYGYTF. CDR3 DNA: TGTGCCAGCAGTCCGCCAAGACTAAGTAACTATGGCTACACCTTC.

The chain uses TRBV5-1 and TRBJ2-7, with a tentative D call TRBD2 (5 bases). Germline loops: CDR1 SGHRS, CDR2 YFSETQ. The CDR3 is made up of 16 amino acids. The V gene lost 5 bases and the J gene lost 8 bases, with 26 bases spanning the gap. CDR3 region: CASRENALPGLGKQYF. DNA of the CDR3: TGCGCCAGCAGAGAAAACGCCCTTCCCGGGCTCGGGAAGCAGTACTTC.

This clone was picked up one time. The V gene is TRBV28, the J gene TRBJ1-1; D is ambiguous. The germline CDR1 and CDR2 sequences are MDHEN and SYDVKM. The CDR3 is 13 residues long. V lost 3 bases and J 1 base, leaving 6 bases between the germline ends. Written as DNA, the CDR3 is TGTGCCAGCAGTTTGAGTGAGAACACTGAAGCTTTCTTT. Translated: CASSLSENTEAFF.

This clone was seen once. The J gene is TRBJ2-1, the V gene TRBV18; D remains ambiguous. The length of the CDR3 is 11 residues. Trimming removed 6 bases from V and 6 bases from J, with 6 bases in between. Germline assignment: CDR1 KGHSH and CDR2 LQKENI. The CDR3 coding sequence is TGTGCCAGCTCCTCGGGCAATGAGCAGTTCTTC. It specifies CASSSGNEQFF.

The J gene is TRBJ2-3, the V gene TRBV5-4, with D possibly TRBD1 on 7 matching bases. The germline V and J ends were trimmed by 7 bases and 2 bases, with 23 bases remaining between them. CDR3 size: 17 residues. CDR1 and CDR2 (germline): SGHNT, YYREEE (reference sequence). CDR3 nucleotide sequence: TGTGCCAGCGGGGGCCTCAGATCAGGGGGGTTCACAGATACGCAGTATTTT. It is translated as CASGGLRSGGFTDTQYF.

The chain carries TRBV14 and TRBJ1-4; D not certain. Looked up from germline, CDR1 is SGHDN and CDR2 is FVKESK. CDR3 size: 16 residues. With 4 bases removed from V and 3 bases from J, the gap between germline ends came to 15 bases. CDR3 coding DNA: TGTGCCAGCAGCCTTCATCTCCGCGGGGCTAATGAAAAACTGTTTTTT. This codes for CASSLHLRGANEKLFF.

The chain is built from TRBV28 and TRBJ1-1; the D is unclear. Germline CDR1 is MDHEN and CDR2 is SYDVKM. The CDR3 consists of 12 residues. V lost 8 bases and J lost 0, with 7 bases in between. The CDR3 bases are TGTGCCAGCGGAGGATTGAACACTGAAGCTTTCTTT. Amino acids: CASGGLNTEAFF.

The chain couples TRBV12-5 to TRBJ2-7; tentative D call: TRBD2 (6 bases). Germline CDR1 is LGHNT and CDR2 is FRNRAP. The CDR3 totals 17 residues. The V gene lost 0 bases and the J gene lost 3 bases, with 18 bases spanning the gap. CDR3 nucleotide sequence: TGTGCTAGTGGTTTGGTATCACGGGAGATACATTACTACGAGCAGTACTTC. It encodes CASGLVSREIHYYEQYF.

V usage is TRBV6-5 and J usage is TRBJ2-7; D perhaps matches TRBD2 (5 bases). CDR1 and CDR2 from the germline V gene are MNHEY and SVGAGI. The CDR3 length is 14 residues. The V and J ends lost 0 bases and 3 bases respectively, with 9 bases between them. The CDR3 DNA sequence: TGTGCCAGCAGTTACTCCCTGGGGAGCTACGAGCAGTACTTC. Protein sequence: CASSYSLGSYEQYF.

The chain joins TRBV7-2 to TRBJ1-1; no firm D call. Trimming took off 5 bases at V and 5 bases at J, with 9 bases between the two ends. The germline V gene encodes CDR1 SGHTA and CDR2 FQGNSA. The CDR3 has 12 amino acids. The DNA for the CDR3 is TGTGCCAGCAGCCTCGGTTGGACTGAAGCTTTCTTT. It codes for CASSLGWTEAFF.

J is TRBJ2-3 and V is TRBV5-5; TRBD2 is a possible D gene (6 bases). From germline, CDR1 is SGHKS and CDR2 YYEKEE (reference sequence). V was pared by 3 bases and J by 1 base, with 9 bases between. The CDR3 is made up of 14 amino acids. The CDR3 DNA reads TGTGCCAGCAGCTGGGCTAGCGGCACAGATACGCAGTATTTT. Amino acid sequence: CASSWASGTDTQYF. Together with reference TRBV5-5 and TRBJ2-3, the CDR3 gives the full variable domain: DAGVTQSPTHLIKTRGQQVTLRCSPISGHKSVSWYQQVLGQGPQFIFQYYEKEERGRGNFPDRFSARQFPNYSSELNVNALLLGDSALYLCASSWASGTDTQYFGPGTRLTVL.

This clone was seen a few times. The junction does not match germline at one end; this may be a read error. The chain has TRBV3-1 (or the pseudogene TRBV3-2) and TRBJ1-1; a weak D match, TRBD1 (5 bases). The CDR3 has 14 residues. Germline V lookup: CDR1 LGHDT, CDR2 YNNKEL (reference sequence). This chain's CDR3 is CASSQDISRALILF. The CDR3 bases are TGTGCCAGCAGCCAAGATATAAGCAGGGCGCTAATCCTCTTT.

The chain joins TRBV28 to TRBJ2-1, with 12 nucleotides matching TRBD2. Losses at the gene ends were 7 bases for V and 8 bases for J; bases not matched to a gene: 12. The CDR3 has 16 amino acids. Germline assignment: CDR1 MDHEN and CDR2 SYDVKM. The chain's CDR3 is CASTNGWTSGIYEQFF. The CDR3 nucleotides read TGTGCCAGCACCAATGGGTGGACTAGCGGGATATATGAGCAGTTCTTC.

The V gene is TRBV7-9, the J gene TRBJ1-1; 10 nucleotides match TRBD1. The CDR3 contains 15 residues. Trimming took 5 bases from V and 5 from J; bases not matched to a gene: 8. CDR1 and CDR2 from the germline V gene are SEHNR and FQNEAQ (reference sequence). This CDR3 is CASSVQDRGETEAFF. The CDR3 DNA follows: TGTGCCAGCAGCGTTCAGGACAGGGGGGAGACTGAAGCTTTCTTT.